Listed here are 30 T cell receptor beta chains from one sample, sequenced in a study of blood T cell repertoires in COVID-19. Assay: immunoSEQ multiplex PCR; the TCRdb copy retains only in-frame clones and omits some. The data hold 200,000 or so clones, with about nine tenths observed a single time. Input material: PBMCs or T cells enriched from blood (not recorded which). These receptor sequences come from a man aged 25-40 years in a cohort exposed to, infected with or recovered from COVID-19 (not recorded which).

This chain links TRBV6-5 with TRBJ2-7; 13 nucleotides line up with TRBD2. This CDR3 comprises 12 residues. Germline CDR1 reads MNHEY; CDR2 reads SVGAGI. J gave up 10 bases and V 6 bases, and 3 bases lay outside the gene matches. The CDR3 region is CASSGLAGVQYF. CDR3 bases: TGTGCCAGCAGCGGACTAGCGGGAGTTCAGTACTTC.

This clone came up once. The genes are TRBV19 and TRBJ2-1; 10 bases are a match to TRBD1. The CDR3 has 15 amino acids. Germline-derived CDR1 and CDR2 are LNHDA and SQIVND (reference sequence). V was clipped by 4 bases and J by 8 bases; unmatched bases: 8. CDR3 nucleotides: TGTGCCAGTAGTACGAAGACAGGGGGCGGGTATGAGCAGTTCTTC. Translating gives CASSTKTGGGYEQFF.

The chain is built from TRBV27 and TRBJ1-5, with TRBD1 as a possible D gene (6 bases). Trimming removed 5 bases at V and 0 bases at J, with 8 bases between. The CDR3 extends over 14 amino acids. Germline assignment: CDR1 MNHEY and CDR2 SMNVEV (reference sequence). As DNA, the CDR3 is TGTGCCAGCAGTACAGGGTCTAGCAATCAGCCCCAGCATTTT. This codes for CASSTGSSNQPQHF.

The chain recombines TRBV28 with TRBJ2-1, with TRBD1 matching 9 bases. Losses at the gene ends were 5 bases for V and 4 bases for J; bases not matched to a gene: 6. The germline gives CDR1 MDHEN, CDR2 SYDVKM. This CDR3 region has 15 residues. CDR3 sequence: CASSLTGTGYNEQFF. The DNA for the CDR3 is TGTGCCAGCAGTCTCACCGGGACAGGGTACAATGAGCAGTTCTTC.

The V and J genes are TRBV28 and TRBJ1-2; 7 nucleotides agree with TRBD1. The junction had 11 bases not matched to a gene; V was cut back by 4 bases and J by 3 bases. Looked up from germline, CDR1 is MDHEN and CDR2 is SYDVKM. The CDR3 length is 16 residues. CDR3 amino acids: CASSSPGQRTDYGYTF. CDR3 DNA sequence: TGTGCCAGCAGTTCACCGGGACAGAGAACAGACTATGGCTACACCTTC.

This sequence joins TRBV11-3 and TRBJ2-2, with 14 bases identical to TRBD2. This CDR3 is built from 15 residues. Germline lookup yields CDR1 SGHNT and CDR2 YENEEA. Losses at the gene ends were 5 bases for V and 6 bases for J; bases not matched to a gene: 2. CDR3 protein: CASSTGLAGAGELFF. The CDR3 DNA is TGTGCCAGCAGCACGGGACTAGCGGGGGCCGGGGAGCTGTTTTTT. Complete variable domain (other parts from reference TRBV11-3 and TRBJ2-2): EAGVVQSPRYKIIEKKQPVAFWCNPISGHNTLYWYLQNLGQGPELLIRYENEEAVDDSQLPKDRFSAERLKGVDSTLKIQPAELGDSAVYLCASSTGLAGAGELFFGEGSRLTVL.

This clone was detected once. The chain uses TRBV12-3 or TRBV12-4 and TRBJ2-3; D is ambiguous. The length of the CDR3 is 12 residues. The ends were cut back, 4 bases at V and 2 bases at J, with 4 bases in the middle. The CDR3 spells CASSSSTDTQYF. The CDR3 coding sequence is TGTGCCAGCAGTTCCTCCACAGATACGCAGTATTTT.

The J gene is TRBJ1-2, the V gene TRBV28; 8 bases agree with TRBD1. The germline V gene has CDR1 MDHEN and CDR2 SYDVKM. The ends lost 6 bases at V and 10 bases at J; junction bases unmatched: 19. The CDR3 is 16 amino acids. In DNA, the CDR3 is TGTGCCAGCAGCTCTTACGGACAGGGAAATTATAGGGACTACACCTTC. Translation: CASSSYGQGNYRDYTF.

The V and J genes are TRBV4-1 and TRBJ1-5; weak D call: TRBD1 (6 bases). CDR1 and CDR2 from the germline V gene are MGHRA and YSYEKL. The CDR3 spans 17 residues. Trimming pared 1 base from V and 2 bases from J, leaving 15 bases between. The DNA for the CDR3 is TGCGCCAGCAGCCAAGTGTCCAGGGGTAGAGGCAATCAGCCCCAGCATTTT. Its protein product is CASSQVSRGRGNQPQHF.

The chain links TRBV5-7 to TRBJ1-1; D remains unclear. TRBV5-7 is marked as an open reading frame, function uncertain. Trimming took 0 bases from V and 2 from J, leaving 8 bases between them. The CDR3 contains 14 residues. The CDR3 sequence: CASSLGQANTEAFF. CDR3 nucleotide sequence: TGTGCCAGCAGCTTGGGGCAGGCAAACACTGAAGCTTTCTTT.

The chain is built from TRBV19 and TRBJ2-2, with 13 bases matching TRBD2. The CDR3 runs to 18 residues. Losses at the gene ends were 8 bases for V and 5 bases for J; bases not matched to a gene: 14. The germline V gene encodes CDR1 LNHDA and CDR2 SQIVND (reference sequence). CDR3 protein: CASANARTSGSGTGELFF. The CDR3 DNA follows: TGTGCCAGTGCGAACGCCCGGACTAGCGGGAGTGGAACCGGGGAGCTGTTTTTT.

The chain has TRBV6-5 and TRBJ1-1; possible D gene TRBD1, 6 bases. The CDR3 has 15 residues. In germline, CDR1 is MNHEY, CDR2 SVGAGI. The V end was cut by 4 bases, the J end by 5 bases, with 17 bases between. The CDR3 loop is CASSFDRAQGTEAFF. The CDR3 nucleotides read TGTGCCAGCAGTTTTGATAGGGCTCAGGGGACTGAAGCTTTCTTT.

This chain links TRBV27 with TRBJ1-5, with 7 bases fitting TRBD1. The CDR3 extends over 16 amino acids. V shed 5 bases and J 5 bases; nucleotides not matched to a gene: 12. The germline V gene has CDR1 MNHEY and CDR2 SMNVEV (reference sequence). The CDR3 protein is CASSPRDSRGHQPQHF. CDR3 nucleotides: TGTGCCAGCAGTCCACGGGACAGCCGAGGCCATCAGCCCCAGCATTTT.

This clone was observed at least ten times. The chain has TRBV27 and TRBJ2-1, with 14 bases aligning to TRBD2. V was clipped by 2 bases and J by 10 bases; unmatched bases: 7. The CDR3 sequence is 16 residues long. Germline CDR1 is MNHEY and CDR2 is SMNVEV (reference sequence). The CDR3 loop is CASSLRGLAGDREQFF. In nucleotides, the CDR3 is TGTGCCAGCAGTTTAAGGGGACTAGCGGGAGACCGAGAGCAGTTCTTC.

The chain joins TRBV28 to TRBJ2-6, with D possibly matching TRBD1 (5 bases). Trimming pared 2 bases from V and 4 bases from J, leaving 15 bases between. The germline V gene encodes CDR1 MDHEN and CDR2 SYDVKM. The CDR3 has 17 residues. The CDR3 protein is CASSLRGAKSGANVLTF. The DNA of the CDR3 is TGTGCCAGCAGTTTAAGGGGCGCTAAGTCCGGGGCCAACGTCCTGACTTTC.

The chain employs TRBV24-1 and TRBJ1-5, with TRBD1 matching 9 bases. Looked up from germline, CDR1 is KGHDR and CDR2 is SFDVKD. This CDR3 has 16 residues. V was pared by 3 bases and J by 5 bases, with 7 bases of the junction left unmatched. This CDR3 reads CATSDRRTGVHQPQHF. CDR3 coding DNA: TGTGCCACCAGTGATCGGAGGACAGGGGTTCATCAGCCCCAGCATTTT.

CDR3 DNA: TGTGCCAGCAGTCCCCCTAGCGGGAGATCCTACGAGCAGTACTTC. Its translation: CASSPPSGRSYEQYF. The rearrangement uses TRBV7-9 and TRBJ2-7; 10 bases are a match to TRBD2. The junction had 6 bases not matched to a gene; V was cut back by 6 bases and J by 1 base. The CDR3 has 15 residues. CDR1 and CDR2 (germline): SEHNR, FQNEAQ (reference sequence).

The rearrangement joins TRBV6-5 to TRBJ1-2, with D possibly matching TRBD1 (5 bases). The CDR3 contains 14 residues. Germline V CDR1 and CDR2: MNHEY, SVGAGI. The V gene lost 0 bases and the J gene lost 2 bases, with 7 bases spanning the gap. The CDR3 nucleotides read TGTGCCAGCAGTTACTCCCCAGGGAACTATGGCTACACCTTC. It encodes CASSYSPGNYGYTF.

This chain joins TRBV9 and TRBJ1-4; TRBD1 is a possible D gene (6 bases). This CDR3 has 15 residues. The germline gives CDR1 SGDLS, CDR2 YYNGEE. The V end lost 4 bases, the J end lost 7 bases, and 17 bases lay between the germline ends. CDR3 in DNA: TGTGCCAGCAGCTCCGCAGGGGCGAGGGTTGAAAAACTGTTTTTT. As protein: CASSSAGARVEKLFF.

In DNA form, the CDR3 reads TGTGCCAGCAGCCACGGGACTAGCATGGGGTACGAGCAGTACTTC. Its translation is CASSHGTSMGYEQYF. The chain recombines TRBV7-9 with TRBJ2-7; 9 bases align to TRBD2. The CDR3 sequence is 15 residues long. CDR1 SEHNR and CDR2 FQNEAQ come from the germline V gene (reference sequence). Germline trimming cut 5 bases from V and 4 bases from J; bases unmatched to any gene: 9.

The chain uses TRBV10-3 and TRBJ2-1; 14 bases fit TRBD2. After removal of 0 bases from V and 4 bases from J, the junction contained 2 bases not matched to a gene. Germline values: CDR1 ENHRY, CDR2 SYGVKD. There are 17 residues in the CDR3. CDR3 in amino acids: CAISESGLAGAYNEQFF. The CDR3 DNA reads TGTGCCATCAGTGAGTCGGGACTAGCGGGAGCGTACAATGAGCAGTTCTTC.

J is TRBJ2-2 and V is TRBV4-1; 11 nucleotides align to TRBD2. Germline trimming cut 0 bases from V and 6 bases from J; bases unmatched to any gene: 9. Germline V gene sequence: CDR1 MGHRA, CDR2 YSYEKL. The CDR3 covers 18 residues. The DNA for the CDR3 is TGCGCCAGCAGCCAAGACGTTACTAGCGGGAGTCGGTCCGGGGAGCTGTTTTTT. Translating it yields CASSQDVTSGSRSGELFF.

The V gene is TRBV21-1, the J gene TRBJ1-2; the D segment call TRBD1 is taken from the table without a DNA check. TRBV21-1 is classified as a pseudogene. This CDR3 is 19 amino acids long. The DNA of the CDR3 is TGTGCCAGCAGCTCATATTCCAACGGGACAGCGGGTGCTAACTATGGCTACACCTTC. Translated, it gives CASSSYSNGTAGANYGYTF.

The gene calls are TRBV28 and TRBJ1-5; D call uncertain. Germline V gene sequence: CDR1 MDHEN, CDR2 SYDVKM. The CDR3 is made up of 13 amino acids. Trimming left V 6 bases short and J 7 bases short, with 13 bases between. The CDR3, as DNA: TGTGCCAGCAGCAAAAGGTCGGGACAGCCCCAGCATTTT. Its translation is CASSKRSGQPQHF.

The chain couples TRBV9 to TRBJ2-1; 7 bases are shared with TRBD2. Germline CDR1 SGDLS, CDR2 YYNGEE. The CDR3 has 12 amino acids. The J segment lost 15 bases and the V segment lost 1 base, leaving 7 bases of the junction unmatched. The CDR3 protein is CASSVIGGSPFF. Written as DNA, the CDR3 is TGTGCCAGCAGCGTAATTGGCGGGAGCCCGTTCTTC. Based on the CDR3 plus reference TRBV9 and TRBJ2-1, the full variable domain is DSGVTQTPKHLITATGQRVTLRCSPRSGDLSVYWYQQSLDQGLQFLIQYYNGEERAKGNILERFSAQQFPDLHSELNLSSLELGDSALYFCASSVIGGSPFFGPGTRLTVL.

V and J are TRBV5-6 and TRBJ2-1, with 8 bases lining up with TRBD2. J was trimmed by 8 bases and V by 4 bases; bases with no gene match: 8. From germline, CDR1 is SGHDT and CDR2 YYEEEE. CDR3 length: 14 amino acids. The DNA of the CDR3 is TGTGCCAGCAGCGTGAGCGGGAGTAGTTATGAGCAGTTCTTC. This translates into CASSVSGSSYEQFF.

The rearrangement joins TRBV7-9 to TRBJ1-1, with D perhaps TRBD1 (6 bases). V shed 5 bases and J shed 5 bases, with 15 bases lying between them. Per the germline V gene, CDR1 is SEHNR and CDR2 is FQNEAQ (reference sequence). This CDR3 is 14 amino acids long. CDR3 sequence reads: CASSHLQGRTEAFF. The CDR3 DNA reads TGTGCCAGCAGCCACTTACAGGGTAGGACTGAAGCTTTCTTT.

The chain combines TRBV5-4 with TRBJ1-2; 8 positions agree with TRBD1. Looked up from germline, CDR1 is SGHNT and CDR2 is YYREEE (reference sequence). The CDR3 spans 15 residues. Germline trimming cut 5 bases from V and 3 bases from J; bases unmatched to any gene: 9. This CDR3 reads CASSPRTGSDYGYTF. The DNA of the CDR3 is TGTGCCAGCAGTCCCCGGACAGGGAGCGACTATGGCTACACCTTC.

CDR3 sequence reads: CASSPSGLAGGQETQYF. CDR3 coding DNA: TGTGCCAGCTCACCCTCGGGACTAGCGGGAGGGCAAGAGACCCAGTACTTC. The chain links TRBV18 to TRBJ2-5; TRBD2 agrees at 16 bases. CDR3 size: 17 residues. With 3 bases clipped from V and 2 bases from J, the junction kept 3 bases outside the gene matches. Germline CDR1 KGHSH, CDR2 LQKENI. Complete variable domain (other parts from reference TRBV18 and TRBJ2-5): NAGVMQNPRHLVRRRGQEARLRCSPMKGHSHVYWYRQLPEEGLKFMVYLQKENIIDESGMPKERFSAEFPKEGPSILRIQQVVRGDSAAYFCASSPSGLAGGQETQYFGPGTRLLVL.

The chain joins TRBV19 to TRBJ1-2; no definite D call. This CDR3 is built from 14 residues. The V and J ends lost 3 bases and 3 bases respectively, with 11 bases between them. Germline assignment: CDR1 LNHDA and CDR2 SQIVND (reference sequence). The CDR3 DNA reads TGTGCCAGTAGTATTGGTTTATCAGACTATGGCTACACCTTC. It translates to CASSIGLSDYGYTF.